The present entry profiles one TCR beta chain with its context. The data were taken from a study of T cell changes during pregnancy in multiple sclerosis. The CDR3 length is 16 residues. The germline V gene encodes CDR1 MNHNY and CDR2 SVGAGI (reference sequence). J lost 8 bases, V lost 4 bases, and 10 bases had no gene match. Sequenced by immunoSEQ multiplex PCR; TCRdb stores in-frame clones only, minus some. The repertoire holds 56,000 or so clones, with roughly 92% as singletons. Specimen: CD4+ T cells from peripheral blood mononuclear cells, collected in the third trimester of pregnancy. This chain joins TRBV6-6 and TRBJ2-3, with 12 bases aligning to TRBD2. This TCR was sampled from a female donor with multiple sclerosis, enrolled in a pregnancy study. In DNA, the CDR3 is TGTGCCAGCAGTTCCCCTAGCGGGAGGGCCTTGGGTACGCAGTATTTT. This translates into CASSSPSGRALGTQYF.